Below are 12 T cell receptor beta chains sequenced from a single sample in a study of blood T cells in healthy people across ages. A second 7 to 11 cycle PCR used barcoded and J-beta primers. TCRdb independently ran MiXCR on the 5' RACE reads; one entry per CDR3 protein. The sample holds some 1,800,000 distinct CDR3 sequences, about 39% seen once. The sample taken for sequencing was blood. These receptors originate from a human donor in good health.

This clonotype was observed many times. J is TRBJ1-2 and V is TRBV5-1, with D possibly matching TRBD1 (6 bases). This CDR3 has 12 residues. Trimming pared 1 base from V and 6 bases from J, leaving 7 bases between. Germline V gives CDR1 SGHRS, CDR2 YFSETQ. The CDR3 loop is CASSLYRDGYTF. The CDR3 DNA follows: TGCGCCAGCAGCTTGTACAGGGATGGCTACACCTTC.

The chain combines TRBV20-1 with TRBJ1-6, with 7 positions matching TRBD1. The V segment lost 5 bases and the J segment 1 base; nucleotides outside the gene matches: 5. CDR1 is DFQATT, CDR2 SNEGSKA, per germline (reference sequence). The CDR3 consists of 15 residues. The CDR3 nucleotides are TGCAGTGCTCGACAGGGTGGGTCCTATAATTCACCCCTCCACTTT. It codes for CSARQGGSYNSPLHF.

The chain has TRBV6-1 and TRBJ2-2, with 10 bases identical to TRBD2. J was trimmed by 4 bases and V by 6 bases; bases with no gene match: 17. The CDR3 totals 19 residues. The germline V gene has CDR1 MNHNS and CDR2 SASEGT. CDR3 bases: TGTGCCAGCAGCGGTAGGACAGCGACTAGCGGGCAGAGCACCGGGGAGCTGTTTTTT. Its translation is CASSGRTATSGQSTGELFF.

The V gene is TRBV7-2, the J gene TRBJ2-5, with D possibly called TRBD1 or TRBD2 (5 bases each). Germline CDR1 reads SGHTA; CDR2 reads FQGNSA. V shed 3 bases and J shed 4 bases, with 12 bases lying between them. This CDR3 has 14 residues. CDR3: CASSFLQGVETQYF. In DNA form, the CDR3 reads TGTGCCAGCAGCTTCCTCCAGGGAGTAGAGACCCAGTACTTC. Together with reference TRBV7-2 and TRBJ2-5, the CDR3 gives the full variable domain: GAGVSQSPSNKVTEKGKDVELRCDPISGHTALYWYRQSLGQGLEFLIYFQGNSAPDKSGLPSDRFSAERTGGSVSTLTIQRTQQEDSAVYLCASSFLQGVETQYFGPGTRLLVL.

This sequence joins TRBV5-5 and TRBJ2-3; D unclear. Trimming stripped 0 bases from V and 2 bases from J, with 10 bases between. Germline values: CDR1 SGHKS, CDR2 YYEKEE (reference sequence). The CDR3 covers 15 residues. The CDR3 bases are TGTGCCAGCAGCTTGGAGGTAACAACCACAGATACGCAGTATTTT. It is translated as CASSLEVTTTDTQYF. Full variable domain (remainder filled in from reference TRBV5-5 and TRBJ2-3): DAGVTQSPTHLIKTRGQQVTLRCSPISGHKSVSWYQQVLGQGPQFIFQYYEKEERGRGNFPDRFSARQFPNYSSELNVNALLLGDSALYLCASSLEVTTTDTQYFGPGTRLTVL.

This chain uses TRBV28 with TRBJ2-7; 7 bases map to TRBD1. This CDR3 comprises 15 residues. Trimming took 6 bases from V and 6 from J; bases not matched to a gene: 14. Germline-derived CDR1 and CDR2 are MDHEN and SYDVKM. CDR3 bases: TGTGCCAGCAGCCCCACCGGGACAGAGCGTATCGAGCAGTACTTC. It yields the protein CASSPTGTERIEQYF.

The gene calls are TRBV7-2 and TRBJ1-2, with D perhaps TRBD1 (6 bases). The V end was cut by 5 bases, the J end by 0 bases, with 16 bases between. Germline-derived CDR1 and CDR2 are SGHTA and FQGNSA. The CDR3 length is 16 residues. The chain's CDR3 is CASSHRAGRANYGYTF. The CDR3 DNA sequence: TGTGCCAGCAGCCACAGGGCGGGCCGAGCTAACTATGGCTACACCTTC.

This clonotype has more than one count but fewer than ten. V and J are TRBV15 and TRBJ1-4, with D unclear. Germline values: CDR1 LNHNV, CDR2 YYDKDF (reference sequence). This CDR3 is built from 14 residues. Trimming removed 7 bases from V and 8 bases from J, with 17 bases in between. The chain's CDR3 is CATTVRGGEEKLFF. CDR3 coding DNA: TGTGCCACCACCGTCCGGGGAGGAGAGGAAAAACTGTTTTTT.

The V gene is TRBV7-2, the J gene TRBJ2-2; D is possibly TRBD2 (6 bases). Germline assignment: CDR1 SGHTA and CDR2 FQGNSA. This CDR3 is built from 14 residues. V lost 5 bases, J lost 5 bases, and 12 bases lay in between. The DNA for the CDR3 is TGTGCCAGCAGCGATAGACTAGTAACCGGGGAGCTGTTTTTT. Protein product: CASSDRLVTGELFF.

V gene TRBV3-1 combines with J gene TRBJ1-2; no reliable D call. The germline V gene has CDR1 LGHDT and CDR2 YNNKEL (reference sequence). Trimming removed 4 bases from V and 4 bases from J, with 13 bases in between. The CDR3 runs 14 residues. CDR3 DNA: TGTGCCAGCAGCCTATTACTCGGCTTCTATGGCTACACCTTC. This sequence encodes CASSLLLGFYGYTF.

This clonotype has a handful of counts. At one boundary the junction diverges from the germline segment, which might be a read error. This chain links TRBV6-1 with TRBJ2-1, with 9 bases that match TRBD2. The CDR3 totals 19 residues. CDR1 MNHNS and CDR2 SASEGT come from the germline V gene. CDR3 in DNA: TGTGCCGGCAGTGAAGCTCCCCCTGGGCTAGCGGGGACCTACAATGAGCAGTTCTTC. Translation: CAGSEAPPGLAGTYNEQFF.

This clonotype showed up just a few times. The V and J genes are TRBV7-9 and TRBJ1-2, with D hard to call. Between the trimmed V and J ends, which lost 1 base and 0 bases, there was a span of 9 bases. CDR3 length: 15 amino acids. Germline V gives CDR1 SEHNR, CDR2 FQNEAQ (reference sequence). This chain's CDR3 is CASSLGPGANYGYTF. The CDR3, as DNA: TGTGCCAGCAGCTTAGGTCCGGGAGCTAACTATGGCTACACCTTC.